These 30 T cell receptor beta chains share one sample of origin, sequenced in a study of early T cells in non-severe SARS-CoV-2 infection. TCRdb redid the calling of the 5' RACE reads with MiXCR, one entry per CDR3 protein. The top ten clones hold more than 0.9% of a sample with tens of thousands of distinct CDR3 sequences, about 12% of them seen once. The sequenced sample was whole blood, obtained at baseline. Every receptor here comes from an adult who was a healthcare worker with PCR-confirmed SARS-CoV-2 infection or an uninfected control (not recorded which). The donor label of this sample is uncertain.

This clonotype was counted at least ten times. This chain links TRBV28 with TRBJ2-1; D may be TRBD1 (5 bases). V was shortened by 6 bases and J by 5 bases, with 20 bases between the two germline ends. CDR3 length: 16 amino acids. Germline V CDR1 and CDR2: MDHEN, SYDVKM. CDR3 residues: CASSPTVPGKDNEQFF. In DNA form, the CDR3 reads TGTGCCAGCAGCCCCACAGTCCCAGGGAAGGACAATGAGCAGTTCTTC.

This rearrangement joins TRBV7-9 to TRBJ2-5; D not certain. The germline CDR1 and CDR2 sequences are SEHNR and FQNEAQ (reference sequence). V lost 3 bases to trimming and J lost 4 bases, with 12 bases between them. This CDR3 is 14 amino acids long. The CDR3 is CASSFMTAVETQYF. Here the CDR3 DNA reads TGTGCCAGCAGCTTCATGACGGCGGTAGAGACCCAGTACTTC. Full variable domain (rest looked up from reference TRBV7-9 and TRBJ2-5): DTGVSQNPRHKITKRGQNVTFRCDPISEHNRLYWYRQTLGQGPEFLTYFQNEAQLEKSRLLSDRFSAERPKGSFSTLEIQRTEQGDSAMYLCASSFMTAVETQYFGPGTRLLVL.

This clonotype appeared a few times. The chain has TRBV3-1 and TRBJ1-5; 7 nucleotides line up with TRBD1. V shed 6 bases, J shed 3 bases, and the junction held 5 bases outside the gene matches. There are 14 residues in the CDR3. Germline loops: CDR1 LGHDT, CDR2 YNNKEL (reference sequence). The CDR3 coding sequence is TGTGCCAGCAGTCCGGACAGGATCAATCAGCCCCAGCATTTT. Translated, it gives CASSPDRINQPQHF.

This clonotype has a count of ten or more. The V gene is TRBV20-1, the J gene TRBJ2-1; 10 nucleotides match TRBD1. The J segment lost 4 bases and the V segment lost 4 bases, leaving 4 bases of the junction unmatched. Germline loops: CDR1 DFQATT, CDR2 SNEGSKA (reference sequence). The CDR3 totals 14 residues. CDR3 residues: CSATTGQGYNEQFF. The CDR3 bases are TGCAGTGCTACGACGGGACAGGGGTACAATGAGCAGTTCTTC.

There are a few counts of this clonotype. The V and J genes are TRBV19 and TRBJ1-5; D ambiguous. The V gene lost 1 base and the J gene lost 4 bases, with 5 bases spanning the gap. This CDR3 is 13 amino acids long. CDR1 LNHDA and CDR2 SQIVND come from the germline V gene (reference sequence). Written as DNA, the CDR3 is TGTGCCAGTAGTATAGGGGTTAATCAGCCCCAGCATTTT. Translated: CASSIGVNQPQHF.

The chain couples TRBV5-5 to TRBJ2-7, with D hard to call. The V gene lost 1 base and the J gene lost 3 bases, with 8 bases spanning the gap. CDR1 and CDR2 (germline): SGHKS, YYEKEE (reference sequence). CDR3 size: 13 residues. Here the CDR3 DNA reads TGTGCCAGCAGCTTGAACGGAAACTACGAGCAGTACGTC. Translated, it gives CASSLNGNYEQYV.

The sample holds a few counts of this clonotype. The chain uses TRBV25-1 and TRBJ2-7; 8 bases align to TRBD1. CDR3 length equals 13 residues. Germline CDR1 reads MGHDK; CDR2 reads SYGVNS. Trimming at V came to 6 bases and at J to 1 base, leaving 2 bases not matched to a gene. The CDR3 is CASSRQGSYEQYV. As DNA, the CDR3 is TGTGCCAGCAGCCGACAGGGGTCCTACGAGCAGTACGTC.

The chain is built from TRBV4-1 and TRBJ2-5, with D uncertain. The CDR3 has 15 amino acids. Per the germline V gene, CDR1 is MGHRA and CDR2 is YSYEKL. V lost 0 bases, J lost 5 bases, and 13 bases lay in between. The CDR3 region has the DNA TGCGCCAGCAGCCAAGATCACATGGGGTCGGAGACCCAGTACTTC. Amino acid sequence: CASSQDHMGSETQYF.

The chain carries TRBV20-1 and TRBJ2-1; the D gene is possibly TRBD1 (7 bases). V was cut by 7 bases and J by 6 bases, with 13 bases left in between. The germline V gene has CDR1 DFQATT and CDR2 SNEGSKA (reference sequence). This CDR3 is 12 amino acids long. As DNA, the CDR3 is TGCAGTGGCGGGGACAGCACCAATGAGCAGTTCTTC. This encodes CSGGDSTNEQFF.

This clonotype was seen at least ten times. The chain recombines TRBV19 with TRBJ2-5, with 10 positions matching TRBD2. Germline V gene lookup returns CDR1 LNHDA and CDR2 SQIVND (reference sequence). The CDR3 runs 13 residues. With 6 bases clipped from V and 4 bases from J, the junction kept 2 bases outside the gene matches. The CDR3 is CASRGTSVETQYF. CDR3 in DNA: TGTGCCAGTAGGGGGACTAGCGTAGAGACCCAGTACTTC.

The genes are TRBV5-4 and TRBJ2-2; 11 nucleotides match TRBD2. CDR3 length: 16 residues. Germline CDR1 SGHNT, CDR2 YYREEE (reference sequence). Germline trimming cut 4 bases from V and 5 bases from J; bases unmatched to any gene: 7. The CDR3 spells CASSRLAGGGTGELFF. The CDR3 coding sequence is TGTGCCAGCAGCCGTCTAGCGGGGGGCGGAACCGGGGAGCTGTTTTTT.

This clonotype has a handful of counts. The CDR3 spells CASSLQGATNGYTF. CDR3 sequence (DNA): TGTGCCAGCAGCTTGCAGGGGGCGACGAATGGCTACACCTTC. The rearrangement links TRBV7-9 to TRBJ1-2; 8 positions agree with TRBD1. V gave up 3 bases and J gave up 6 bases; unmatched junction bases: 6. Germline V gives CDR1 SEHNR, CDR2 FQNEAQ (reference sequence). CDR3 length: 14 residues.

This clonotype was counted a few times. The genes are TRBV2 and TRBJ1-2; 7 nucleotides agree with TRBD1. With V trimmed by 2 bases and J by 2 bases, 5 bases remained unmatched. This CDR3 is built from 15 residues. Looked up from germline, CDR1 is SNHLY and CDR2 is FYNNEI. The CDR3 loop reads CASSETDRANYGYTF. The CDR3 DNA reads TGTGCCAGCAGTGAAACCGACAGGGCAAACTATGGCTACACCTTC.

This clonotype was counted only a few times. An end of the junction does not agree with germline; a read error may underlie this. The CDR3, as DNA: TGTGCCAGCAGCTTGCCAGGCTCCTCCAATGAGCAGTTCTTC. Protein product: CASSLPGSSNEQFF. The rearrangement uses TRBV5-5 and TRBJ2-1, with D uncertain. CDR3 length: 14 amino acids. In germline, CDR1 is SGHKS, CDR2 YYEKEE (reference sequence). Combining the CDR3 with reference TRBV5-5 and TRBJ2-1 gives the whole variable domain DAGVTQSPTHLIKTRGQQVTLRCSPISGHKSVSWYQQVLGQGPQFIFQYYEKEERGRGNFPDRFSARQFPNYSSELNVNALLLGDSALYLCASSLPGSSNEQFFGPGTRLTVL.

This clonotype was seen at least ten times. CDR3 amino acids: CASSVNYGYTF. Here the CDR3 DNA reads TGTGCCAGCAGTGTAAATTATGGCTACACCTTC. The gene calls are TRBV28 and TRBJ1-2, with no clear D. The germline V gene encodes CDR1 MDHEN and CDR2 SYDVKM. V was clipped by 5 bases and J by 5 bases, with 6 bases between them. CDR3 length: 11 amino acids.

The rearrangement joins TRBV7-8 to TRBJ2-7; 11 positions match TRBD2. The CDR3 contains 15 residues. Unmatched junction bases numbered 4, after V lost 4 bases and J lost 2 bases. From germline, CDR1 is SGHVS and CDR2 FQNEAQ. CDR3 protein: CASSSLAGAAYEQYV. The CDR3 bases are TGTGCCAGCAGCTCACTAGCGGGGGCCGCCTACGAGCAGTACGTC.

This clonotype turned up a few times. This chain connects TRBV5-4 to TRBJ2-3; 9 bases match TRBD2. Germline V gene data show CDR1 as SGHNT and CDR2 as YYREEE (reference sequence). V lost 3 bases to trimming and J lost 2 bases; unmatched junction nucleotides: 7. This CDR3 has 16 amino acids. The CDR3 DNA reads TGTGCCAGCAGCTCCCCTCTAGCGGGGTTCACAGATACGCAGTATTTT. This translates into CASSSPLAGFTDTQYF.

The rearrangement links TRBV6-6 to TRBJ1-6, with TRBD1 matching 11 bases. Trimming at V came to 4 bases and at J to 10 bases, leaving 6 bases not matched to a gene. The germline V gene encodes CDR1 MNHNY and CDR2 SVGAGI (reference sequence). The CDR3 is made up of 15 amino acids. CDR3 loop: CASSSGQGEFSPLHF. CDR3 coding DNA: TGTGCCAGCAGTTCGGGACAGGGGGAATTCTCACCCCTCCACTTT.

This clonotype has just a few counts. V gene TRBV6-2 or TRBV6-3 combines with J gene TRBJ2-1, with 12 bases identical to TRBD2. Trimming at V came to 4 bases and at J to 4 bases, leaving 2 bases not matched to a gene. CDR3 size: 15 residues. Germline lookup yields CDR1 MNHEY and CDR2 SVGEGT. CDR3 bases: TGTGCCAGCAGTTGGACTAGCGGGACATACAATGAGCAGTTCTTC. This sequence encodes CASSWTSGTYNEQFF.

This clonotype was recorded at least ten times. The chain has TRBV5-1 and TRBJ2-3, with 8 bases that match TRBD2. Germline trimming cut 4 bases from V and 2 bases from J; bases unmatched to any gene: 12. The CDR3 consists of 17 residues. The germline CDR1 and CDR2 sequences are SGHRS and YFSETQ. The CDR3, as DNA: TGCGCCAGCAGCACACCCTCCCTAGCGGGCGACACAGATACGCAGTATTTT. Protein sequence: CASSTPSLAGDTDTQYF.

Only a few counts were recorded for this clonotype. This sequence joins TRBV19 and TRBJ2-3; possibly TRBD1 for D (5 bases). CDR1 is LNHDA, CDR2 SQIVND, per germline (reference sequence). The CDR3 sequence is 14 residues long. The V end was cut by 6 bases, the J end by 2 bases, with 12 bases between. CDR3 DNA sequence: TGTGCCAGTAGGGATGCGGACACCACAGATACGCAGTATTTT. Translated, it gives CASRDADTTDTQYF.

In this sample, this clonotype turned up a few times. The chain links TRBV24-1 to TRBJ2-5, with D uncertain. The CDR3 is 12 residues long. V gave up 4 bases and J gave up 5 bases, with 7 bases separating them. Germline V gene lookup returns CDR1 KGHDR and CDR2 SFDVKD. In DNA, the CDR3 is TGTGCCACCAGTGACGCTACCGAGACCCAGTACTTC. Protein sequence: CATSDATETQYF.

This clonotype turned up a few times. The chain employs TRBV6-2 or TRBV6-3 and TRBJ1-4; D not resolved. Germline CDR1 is MNHEY and CDR2 is SVGEGT. The CDR3 is 12 amino acids. The V end lost 8 bases, the J end lost 5 bases, and 9 bases lay between the germline ends. Written as DNA, the CDR3 is TGTGCCAGCGCGAGAAGAAATGAAAAACTGTTTTTT. Its translation is CASARRNEKLFF.

This clonotype turned up a few times. The chain recombines TRBV12-3 or TRBV12-4 with TRBJ2-5, with 7 bases identical to TRBD1. The ends lost 3 bases at V and 5 bases at J; junction bases unmatched: 3. CDR3 length equals 13 residues. CDR3 loop: CASSFTGEETQYF. In DNA, the CDR3 is TGTGCCAGCAGTTTTACAGGGGAGGAGACCCAGTACTTC.

The chain recombines TRBV2 with TRBJ1-3, with unresolved D. CDR1 and CDR2 from the germline V gene are SNHLY and FYNNEI. This CDR3 contains 15 residues. Trimming stripped 1 base from V and 3 bases from J, with 10 bases between. The CDR3 DNA reads TGTGCCAGCAGTGAAGTCCTGGGTTTTGGAAACACCATATATTTT. Translated, it gives CASSEVLGFGNTIYF.

This clonotype has a count of ten or more. The rearrangement joins TRBV7-9 to TRBJ1-1; D is perhaps TRBD1 (5 bases). This CDR3 contains 16 residues. Looked up from germline, CDR1 is SEHNR and CDR2 is FQNEAQ (reference sequence). Deletions cut 5 bases from V and 0 bases from J, with 16 bases between. CDR3 coding DNA: TGTGCCAGCAGCCCTCCACGGTCAGGGCTGAACACTGAAGCTTTCTTT. Protein sequence: CASSPPRSGLNTEAFF.

The chain uses TRBV6-1 and TRBJ1-6; D is uncertain. Germline V gene data show CDR1 as MNHNS and CDR2 as SASEGT. V shed 2 bases and J shed 7 bases, with 9 bases lying between them. The CDR3 length is 14 residues. The CDR3 loop is CASSETLANSPLHF. The CDR3 bases are TGTGCCAGCAGTGAAACCCTGGCCAATTCACCCCTCCACTTT.

CDR3 loop: CSASPQGRWNQPQHF. The CDR3 DNA is TGCAGTGCTAGTCCCCAGGGGAGGTGGAATCAGCCCCAGCATTTT. The chain couples TRBV20-1 to TRBJ1-5; a possible D gene is TRBD1 (6 bases). Germline V CDR1 and CDR2: DFQATT, SNEGSKA (reference sequence). There are 15 residues in the CDR3. V lost 3 bases, J lost 4 bases, and 16 bases lay in between.

This clonotype has a count of ten or more. The V call is TRBV28, the J call TRBJ1-5; 9 nucleotides line up with TRBD1. Germline V gene lookup returns CDR1 MDHEN and CDR2 SYDVKM. Trimming removed 6 bases from V and 4 bases from J; junction bases left unmatched: 4. The CDR3 is 14 residues long. CDR3 loop: CASRGTGINQPQHF. For the CDR3, the DNA is TGTGCCAGCAGGGGGACAGGGATAAATCAGCCCCAGCATTTT.

This clonotype has a handful of counts. The J gene is TRBJ1-6, the V gene TRBV12-3 or TRBV12-4; no reliable D call. Trimming removed 6 bases from V and 3 bases from J, with 9 bases in between. The CDR3 sequence is 14 residues long. As DNA, the CDR3 is TGTGCCAGCAGCCCGGGCCGCTATAATTCACCCCTCCACTTT. This gives the protein CASSPGRYNSPLHF.